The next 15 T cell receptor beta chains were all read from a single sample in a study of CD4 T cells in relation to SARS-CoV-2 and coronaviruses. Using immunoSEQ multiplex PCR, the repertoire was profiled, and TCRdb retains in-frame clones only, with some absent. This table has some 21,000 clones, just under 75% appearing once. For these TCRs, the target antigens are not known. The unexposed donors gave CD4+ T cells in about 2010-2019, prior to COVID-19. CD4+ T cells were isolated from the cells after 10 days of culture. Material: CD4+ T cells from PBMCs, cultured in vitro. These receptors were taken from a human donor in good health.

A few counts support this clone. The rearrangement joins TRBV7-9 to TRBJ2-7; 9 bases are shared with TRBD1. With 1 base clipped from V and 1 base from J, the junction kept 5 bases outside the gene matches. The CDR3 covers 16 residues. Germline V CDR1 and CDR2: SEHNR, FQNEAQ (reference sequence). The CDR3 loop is CASSLVETGGSYEQYF. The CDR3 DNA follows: TGTGCCAGCAGCTTAGTCGAGACAGGGGGTTCCTACGAGCAGTACTTC.

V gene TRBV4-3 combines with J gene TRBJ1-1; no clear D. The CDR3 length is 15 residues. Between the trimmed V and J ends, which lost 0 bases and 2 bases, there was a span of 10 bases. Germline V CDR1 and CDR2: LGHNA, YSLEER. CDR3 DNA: TGCGCCAGCAGCCAAGATCACGATCCCAACACTGAAGCTTTCTTT. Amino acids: CASSQDHDPNTEAFF.

The CDR3 sequence: CASSQDLGLGWSYEQYF. CDR3 in DNA: TGTGCCAGCAGCCAAGATTTAGGACTAGGGTGGTCCTACGAGCAGTACTTC. The gene calls are TRBV3-1 (or the pseudogene TRBV3-2) and TRBJ2-7; the match to TRBD2 covers 7 bases. Per the germline V gene, CDR1 is LGHDT and CDR2 is YNNKEL (reference sequence). The V segment lost 0 bases and the J segment 1 base; nucleotides outside the gene matches: 9. This CDR3 spans 17 amino acids.

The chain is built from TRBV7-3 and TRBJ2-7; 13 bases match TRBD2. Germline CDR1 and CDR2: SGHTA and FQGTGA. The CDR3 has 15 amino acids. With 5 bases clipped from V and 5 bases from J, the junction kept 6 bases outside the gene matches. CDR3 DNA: TGTGCCAGCAGCCGCACTAGCGGGAGGGAAAACGAGCAGTACTTC. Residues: CASSRTSGRENEQYF.

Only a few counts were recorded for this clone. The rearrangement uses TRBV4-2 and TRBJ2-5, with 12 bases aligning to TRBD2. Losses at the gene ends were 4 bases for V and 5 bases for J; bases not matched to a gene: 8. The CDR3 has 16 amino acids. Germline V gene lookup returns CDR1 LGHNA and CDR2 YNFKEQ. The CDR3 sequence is CASSPHFGLAGETQYF. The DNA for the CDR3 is TGTGCCAGCAGCCCCCACTTCGGACTAGCGGGGGAGACCCAGTACTTC.

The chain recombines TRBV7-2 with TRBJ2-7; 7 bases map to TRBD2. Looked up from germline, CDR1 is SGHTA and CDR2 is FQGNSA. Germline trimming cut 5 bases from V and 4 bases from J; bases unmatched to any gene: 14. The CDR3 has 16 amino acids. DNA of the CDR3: TGTGCCAGCAGCATAGGGATTGGAGGGGAGGGGTACGAGCAGTACTTC. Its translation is CASSIGIGGEGYEQYF.

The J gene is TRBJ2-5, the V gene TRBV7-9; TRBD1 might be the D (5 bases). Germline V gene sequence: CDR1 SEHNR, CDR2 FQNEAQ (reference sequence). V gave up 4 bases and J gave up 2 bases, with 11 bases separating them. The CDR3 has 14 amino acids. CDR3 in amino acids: CASSYGDRQETQYF. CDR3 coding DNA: TGTGCCAGCAGCTATGGCGACAGACAAGAGACCCAGTACTTC. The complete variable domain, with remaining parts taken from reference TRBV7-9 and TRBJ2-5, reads DTGVSQNPRHKITKRGQNVTFRCDPISEHNRLYWYRQTLGQGPEFLTYFQNEAQLEKSRLLSDRFSAERPKGSFSTLEIQRTEQGDSAMYLCASSYGDRQETQYFGPGTRLLVL.

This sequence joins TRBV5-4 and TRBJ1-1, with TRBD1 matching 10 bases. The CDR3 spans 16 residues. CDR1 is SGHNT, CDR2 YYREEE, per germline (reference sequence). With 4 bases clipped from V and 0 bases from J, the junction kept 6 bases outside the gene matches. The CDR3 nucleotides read TGTGCCAGCAGCCTAGACAGGGGGCGAATGAACACTGAAGCTTTCTTT. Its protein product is CASSLDRGRMNTEAFF.

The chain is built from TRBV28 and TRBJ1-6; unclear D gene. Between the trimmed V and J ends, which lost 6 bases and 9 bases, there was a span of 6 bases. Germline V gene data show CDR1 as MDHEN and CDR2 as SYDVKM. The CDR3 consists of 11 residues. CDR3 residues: CASSSGSPLHF. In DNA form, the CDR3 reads TGTGCCAGCAGCAGTGGTTCACCCCTCCACTTT.

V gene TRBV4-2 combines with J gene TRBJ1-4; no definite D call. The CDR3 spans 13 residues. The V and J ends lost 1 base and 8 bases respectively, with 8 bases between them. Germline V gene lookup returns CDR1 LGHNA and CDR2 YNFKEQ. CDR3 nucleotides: TGTGCCAGCAGCCAAGCAAATGGAGAAAAACTGTTTTTT. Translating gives CASSQANGEKLFF.

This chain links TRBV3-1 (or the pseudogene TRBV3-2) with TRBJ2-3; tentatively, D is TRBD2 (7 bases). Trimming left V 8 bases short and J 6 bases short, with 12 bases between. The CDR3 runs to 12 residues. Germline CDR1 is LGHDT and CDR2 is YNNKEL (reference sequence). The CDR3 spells CASGGAGDTQYF. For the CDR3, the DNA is TGTGCCAGCGGGGGGGCCGGGGATACGCAGTATTTT.

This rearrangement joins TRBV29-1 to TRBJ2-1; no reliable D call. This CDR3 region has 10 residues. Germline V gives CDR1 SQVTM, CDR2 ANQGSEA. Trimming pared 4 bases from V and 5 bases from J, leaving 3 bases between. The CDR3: CSVVDNEQFF. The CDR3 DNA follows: TGCAGCGTTGTGGACAATGAGCAGTTCTTC.

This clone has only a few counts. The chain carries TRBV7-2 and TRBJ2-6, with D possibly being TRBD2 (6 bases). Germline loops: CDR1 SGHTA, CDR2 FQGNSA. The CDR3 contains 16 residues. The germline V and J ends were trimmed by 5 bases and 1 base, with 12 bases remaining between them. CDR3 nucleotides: TGTGCCAGCAGCCCCGACGGAGGGTCTGGGGCCAACGTCCTGACTTTC. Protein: CASSPDGGSGANVLTF.

The CDR3 reads CASSLTSGAYNEQFF. The CDR3 DNA reads TGTGCCAGCAGCTTGACTAGCGGGGCTTACAATGAGCAGTTCTTC. The V gene is TRBV5-4, the J gene TRBJ2-1, with 10 bases identical to TRBD2. Losses at the gene ends were 1 base for V and 4 bases for J; bases not matched to a gene: 2. Germline V CDR1 and CDR2: SGHNT, YYREEE (reference sequence). The CDR3 is made up of 15 amino acids.

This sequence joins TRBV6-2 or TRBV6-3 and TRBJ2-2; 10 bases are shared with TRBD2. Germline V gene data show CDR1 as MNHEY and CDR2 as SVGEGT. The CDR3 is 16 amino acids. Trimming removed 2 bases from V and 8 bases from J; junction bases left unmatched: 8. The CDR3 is CASSYSPSGRSGELFF. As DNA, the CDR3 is TGTGCCAGCAGTTACAGTCCTAGCGGGAGATCGGGGGAGCTGTTTTTT.